The text below deals with one TCR beta chain. Its specificity is not known. This entry is derived from a study of T cells after yellow fever vaccination. The study made its TCR cDNA through 5'RACE template switching. That step introduced a universal primer site along with UMIs. Via MiXCR, TCRdb re-called the 5' RACE reads, giving one row per CDR3 protein. This sample yields 100,000 to 150,000 distinct CDR3 sequences, of which almost 9% are seen a single time; about two fifths belongs to the top ten. The study, taken as a whole, reports: FACS-sorted repertoires could contain abundant clonotypes contaminating from the bulk population. Clonotype sharing between CD4 and CD8 compartments was small.

This material consisted of CD8+ T cells sorted from PBMCs, taken on the day of the yellow fever booster vaccination. The TCR originated in a man aged 18 to 30 who received the YFV17D yellow fever vaccine.

This CDR3 reads CASSQRGYTDTQYF. CDR3 coding DNA: TGTGCCAGCAGTCAACGGGGCTACACAGATACGCAGTATTTT. V gene TRBV27 combines with J gene TRBJ2-3; either TRBD1 or TRBD2 may supply D (5 bases each). Germline V CDR1 and CDR2: MNHEY, SMNVEV (reference sequence). Trimming left V 5 bases short and J 2 bases short, with 11 bases between. CDR3 length: 14 amino acids.